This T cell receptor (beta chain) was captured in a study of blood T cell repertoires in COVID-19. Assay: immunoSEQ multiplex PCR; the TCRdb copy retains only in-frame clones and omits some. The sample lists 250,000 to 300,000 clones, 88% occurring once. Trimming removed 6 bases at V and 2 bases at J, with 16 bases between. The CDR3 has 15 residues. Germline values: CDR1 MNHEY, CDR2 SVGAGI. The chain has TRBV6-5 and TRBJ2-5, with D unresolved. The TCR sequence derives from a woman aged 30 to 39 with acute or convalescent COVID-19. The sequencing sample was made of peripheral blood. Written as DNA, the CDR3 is TGTGCCAGCAGACTGACTCCCCCGAGTCAAGAGACCCAGTACTTC. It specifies CASRLTPPSQETQYF.